This record concerns one T cell receptor beta chain sequence. What it recognizes is unknown. Healthy HIV-negative adults with no recent acute infections or vaccinations were recruited as donors. Donors, without exception, were Caucasian adults residing in Nashville, Tennessee. Tens of millions of PBMCs went into genomic DNA for unsorted samples. These data belong to a study of shared clonotypes between healthy human individuals. General study points: The study drew on few donors, limiting represented genetic and exposure-history diversity.

Profiling relied on immunoSEQ multiplex PCR, and the TCRdb table lists in-frame clones only, not all of them. The sample includes about 490,000 clones, about 78% seen only once; the top ten take around 12%. Trimming removed 2 bases from V and 0 bases from J, with 8 bases in between. The CDR3 is 15 residues long. Germline CDR1 MNHNS, CDR2 SASEGT. This receptor was obtained from a woman aged 40 to 49 in good health. Some clones in this sample may be carry-over from other donors' samples. J is TRBJ2-1 and V is TRBV6-1, with D uncertain. The source material was PBMCs. CDR3 loop: CASSERGSSYNEQFF. The CDR3 coding sequence is TGTGCCAGCAGTGAACGCGGTAGCTCCTACAATGAGCAGTTCTTC.